Below, one T cell receptor (beta chain) is given with its context. What it binds is unknown. Trimming cost V 5 bases and J 3 bases; bases outside gene matches: 6. The CDR3 length is 14 residues. Germline values: CDR1 MNHEY, CDR2 SMNVEV (reference sequence). The data derive from a study of cytomegalovirus exposure and HLA in healthy donors. Overall study results and limits: That first-cohort TCR clusters tended to co-occur in the 95 to 150 validation repertoires was found in a later analysis.

Sequencing used immunoSEQ multiplex PCR; TCRdb keeps in-frame clones, though not all of them. The sample lists some 180,000 clones, approximately 89% occurring once. The TCR was taken from a man aged 30-40 years in good health and CMV-seropositive. This chain links TRBV27 with TRBJ2-7; 8 positions agree with TRBD1. Sequenced sample: PBMCs. The CDR3 loop reads CASSLRQGSYEQYF. CDR3 coding DNA: TGTGCCAGCAGTCTGCGACAGGGGAGCTACGAGCAGTACTTC.